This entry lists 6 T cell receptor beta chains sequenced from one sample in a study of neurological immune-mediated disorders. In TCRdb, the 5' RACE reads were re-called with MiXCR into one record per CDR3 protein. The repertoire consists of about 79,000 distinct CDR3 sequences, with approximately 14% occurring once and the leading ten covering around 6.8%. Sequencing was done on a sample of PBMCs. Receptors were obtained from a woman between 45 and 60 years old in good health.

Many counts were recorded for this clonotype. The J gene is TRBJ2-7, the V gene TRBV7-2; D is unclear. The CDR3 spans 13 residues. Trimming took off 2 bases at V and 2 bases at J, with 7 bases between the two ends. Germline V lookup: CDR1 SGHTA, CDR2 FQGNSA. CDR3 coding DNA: TGTGCCAGCAGCTTATACAGTGCCTACGAGCAGTACTTC. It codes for CASSLYSAYEQYF.

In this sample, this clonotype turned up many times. This CDR3 reads CASTPGLSGSGYNEQFF. The CDR3 nucleotides are TGTGCCAGCACCCCTGGCCTTAGCGGGAGTGGGTACAATGAGCAGTTCTTC. The chain joins TRBV12-3 or TRBV12-4 to TRBJ2-1, with 9 bases identical to TRBD2. J lost 4 bases, V lost 7 bases, and 14 bases had no gene match. There are 17 residues in the CDR3.

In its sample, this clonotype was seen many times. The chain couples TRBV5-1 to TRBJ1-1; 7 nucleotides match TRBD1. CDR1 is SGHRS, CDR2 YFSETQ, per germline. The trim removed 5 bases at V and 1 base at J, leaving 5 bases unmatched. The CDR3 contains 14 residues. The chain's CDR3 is CASSYDRANTEAFF. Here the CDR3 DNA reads TGCGCCAGCAGTTACGACAGGGCGAACACTGAAGCTTTCTTT. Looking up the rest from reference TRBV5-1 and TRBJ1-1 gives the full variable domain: KAGVTQTPRYLIKTRGQQVTLSCSPISGHRSVSWYQQTPGQGLQFLFEYFSETQRNKGNFPGRFSGRQFSNSRSEMNVSTLELGDSALYLCASSYDRANTEAFFGQGTRLTVV.

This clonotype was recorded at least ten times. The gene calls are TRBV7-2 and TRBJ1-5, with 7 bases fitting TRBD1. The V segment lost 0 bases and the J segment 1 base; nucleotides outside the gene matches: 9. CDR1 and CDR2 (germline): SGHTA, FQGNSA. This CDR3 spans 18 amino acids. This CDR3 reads CASSLAPGGRGSNQPQHF. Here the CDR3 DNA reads TGTGCCAGCAGCTTAGCGCCAGGGGGGAGAGGAAGCAATCAGCCCCAGCATTTT.

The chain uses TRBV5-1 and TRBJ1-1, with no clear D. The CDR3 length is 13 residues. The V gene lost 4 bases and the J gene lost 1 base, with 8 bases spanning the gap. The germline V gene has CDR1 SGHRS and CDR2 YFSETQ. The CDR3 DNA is TGCGCCAGCAGCCTTATGAAGAACACTGAAGCTTTCTTT. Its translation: CASSLMKNTEAFF.

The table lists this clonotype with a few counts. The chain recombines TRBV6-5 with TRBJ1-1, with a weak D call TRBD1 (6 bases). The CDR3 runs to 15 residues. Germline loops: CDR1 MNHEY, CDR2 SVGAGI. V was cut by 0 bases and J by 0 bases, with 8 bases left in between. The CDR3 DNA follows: TGTGCCAGCAGTTACTCGGGGGCATTGAACACTGAAGCTTTCTTT. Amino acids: CASSYSGALNTEAFF.